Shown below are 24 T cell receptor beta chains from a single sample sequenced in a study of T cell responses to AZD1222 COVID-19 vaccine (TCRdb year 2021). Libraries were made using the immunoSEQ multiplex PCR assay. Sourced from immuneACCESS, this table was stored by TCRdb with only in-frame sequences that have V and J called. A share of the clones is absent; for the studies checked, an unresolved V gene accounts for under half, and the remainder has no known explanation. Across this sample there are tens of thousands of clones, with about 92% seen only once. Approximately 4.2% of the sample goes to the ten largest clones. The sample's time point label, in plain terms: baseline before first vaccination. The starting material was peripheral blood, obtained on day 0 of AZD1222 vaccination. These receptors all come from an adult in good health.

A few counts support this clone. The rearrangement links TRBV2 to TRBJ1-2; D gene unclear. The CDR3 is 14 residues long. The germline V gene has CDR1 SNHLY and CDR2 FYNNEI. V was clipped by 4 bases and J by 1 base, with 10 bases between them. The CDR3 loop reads CASSGRRFNYGYTF. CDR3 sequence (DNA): TGTGCCAGCAGTGGACGGCGATTTAACTATGGCTACACCTTC.

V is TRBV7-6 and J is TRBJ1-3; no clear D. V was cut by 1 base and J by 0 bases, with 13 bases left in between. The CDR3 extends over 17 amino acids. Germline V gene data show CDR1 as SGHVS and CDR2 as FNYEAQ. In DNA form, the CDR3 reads TGTGCCAGCAGCTTAGACGACGGCGAATACTCTGGAAACACCATATATTTT. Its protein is CASSLDDGEYSGNTIYF.

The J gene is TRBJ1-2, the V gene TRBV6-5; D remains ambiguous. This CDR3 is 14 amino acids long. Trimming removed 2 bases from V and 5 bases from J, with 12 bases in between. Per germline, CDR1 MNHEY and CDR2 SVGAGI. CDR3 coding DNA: TGTGCCAGCAGTTACAGGACGACCCATTATGGCTACACCTTC. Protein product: CASSYRTTHYGYTF.

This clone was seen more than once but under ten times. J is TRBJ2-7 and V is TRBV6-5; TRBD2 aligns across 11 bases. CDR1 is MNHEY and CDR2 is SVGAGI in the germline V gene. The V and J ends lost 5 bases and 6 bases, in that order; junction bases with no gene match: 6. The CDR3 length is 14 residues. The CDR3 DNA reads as TGTGCCAGCAGTCGACTAGCGGGGCAATCCGAGCAGTACTTC. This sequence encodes CASSRLAGQSEQYF.

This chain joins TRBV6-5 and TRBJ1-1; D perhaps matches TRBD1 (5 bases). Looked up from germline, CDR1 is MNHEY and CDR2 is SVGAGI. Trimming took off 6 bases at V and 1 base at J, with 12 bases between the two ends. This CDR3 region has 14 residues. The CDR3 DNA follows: TGTGCCAGCAGCCTTCAGGGAAAGAACACTGAAGCTTTCTTT. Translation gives CASSLQGKNTEAFF.

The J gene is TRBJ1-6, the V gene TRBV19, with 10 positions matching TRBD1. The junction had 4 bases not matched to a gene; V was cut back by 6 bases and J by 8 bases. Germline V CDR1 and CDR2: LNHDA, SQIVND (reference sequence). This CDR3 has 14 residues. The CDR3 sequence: CASRAGTGDSPLHF. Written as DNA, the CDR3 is TGTGCCAGTAGAGCCGGGACAGGGGATTCACCCCTCCACTTT. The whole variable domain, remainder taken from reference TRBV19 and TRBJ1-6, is DGGITQSPKYLFRKEGQNVTLSCEQNLNHDAMYWYRQDPGQGLRLIYYSQIVNDFQKGDIAEGYSVSREKKESFPLTVTSAQKNPTAFYLCASRAGTGDSPLHFGNGTRLTVT.

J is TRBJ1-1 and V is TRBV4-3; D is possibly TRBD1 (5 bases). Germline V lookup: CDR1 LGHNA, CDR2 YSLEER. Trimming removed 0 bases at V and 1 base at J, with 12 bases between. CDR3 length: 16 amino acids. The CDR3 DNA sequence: TGCGCCAGCAGCCAAGATGATAATGGACAGAACACTGAAGCTTTCTTT. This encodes CASSQDDNGQNTEAFF.

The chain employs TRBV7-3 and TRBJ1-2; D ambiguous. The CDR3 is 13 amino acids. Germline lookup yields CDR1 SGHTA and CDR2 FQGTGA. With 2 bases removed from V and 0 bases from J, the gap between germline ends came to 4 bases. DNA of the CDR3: TGTGCCAGCAGCTTAGGGACTAACTATGGCTACACCTTC. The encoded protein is CASSLGTNYGYTF.

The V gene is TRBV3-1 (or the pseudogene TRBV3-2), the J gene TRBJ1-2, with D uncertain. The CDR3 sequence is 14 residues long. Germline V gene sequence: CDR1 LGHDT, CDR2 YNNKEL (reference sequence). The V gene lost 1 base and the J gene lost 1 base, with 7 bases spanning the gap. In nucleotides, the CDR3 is TGTGCCAGCAGCCAAGGACCCAGTAACTATGGCTACACCTTC. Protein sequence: CASSQGPSNYGYTF.

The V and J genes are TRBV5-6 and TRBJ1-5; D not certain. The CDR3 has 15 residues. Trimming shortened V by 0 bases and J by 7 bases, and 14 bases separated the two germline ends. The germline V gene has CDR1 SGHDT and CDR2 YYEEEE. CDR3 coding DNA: TGTGCCAGCAGCTTGGGTGTGGCGGGTAGGCAGCCCCAGCATTTT. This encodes CASSLGVAGRQPQHF.

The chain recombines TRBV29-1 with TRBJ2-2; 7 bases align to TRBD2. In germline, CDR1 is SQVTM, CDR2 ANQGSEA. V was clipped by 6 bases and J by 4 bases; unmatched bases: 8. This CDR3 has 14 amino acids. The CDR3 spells CSVLAVRGTGELFF. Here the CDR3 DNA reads TGCAGCGTCCTAGCGGTGAGGGGCACCGGGGAGCTGTTTTTT.

The CDR3 DNA reads as TGTGCCAGCAGCTTGGTAGAGAACACCGGGGAGCTGTTTTTT. This sequence encodes CASSLVENTGELFF. The rearrangement joins TRBV7-7 to TRBJ2-2; D unclear. The CDR3 consists of 14 residues. CDR1 is SSHAT, CDR2 FNYEAQ, per germline (reference sequence). V lost 3 bases and J lost 1, with 6 bases in between.

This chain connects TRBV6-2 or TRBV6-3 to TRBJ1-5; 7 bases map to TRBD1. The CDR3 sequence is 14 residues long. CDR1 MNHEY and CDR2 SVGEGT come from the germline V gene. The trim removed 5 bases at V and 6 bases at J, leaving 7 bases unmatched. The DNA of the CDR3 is TGTGCCAGCAGTCGCGGGACAGTCCTTCAGCCCCAGCATTTT. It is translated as CASSRGTVLQPQHF.

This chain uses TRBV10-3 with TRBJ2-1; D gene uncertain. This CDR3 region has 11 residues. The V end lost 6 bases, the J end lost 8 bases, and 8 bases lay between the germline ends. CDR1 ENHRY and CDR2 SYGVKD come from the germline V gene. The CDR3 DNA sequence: TGTGCCATCAGCGTCTCCCATGAGCAGTTCTTC. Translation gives CAISVSHEQFF.

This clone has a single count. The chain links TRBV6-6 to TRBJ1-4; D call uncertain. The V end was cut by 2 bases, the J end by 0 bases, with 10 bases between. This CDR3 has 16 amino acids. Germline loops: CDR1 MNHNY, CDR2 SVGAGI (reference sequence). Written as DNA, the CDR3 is TGTGCCAGCAGTTACGGTACGAGAGCAACTAATGAAAAACTGTTTTTT. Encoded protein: CASSYGTRATNEKLFF.

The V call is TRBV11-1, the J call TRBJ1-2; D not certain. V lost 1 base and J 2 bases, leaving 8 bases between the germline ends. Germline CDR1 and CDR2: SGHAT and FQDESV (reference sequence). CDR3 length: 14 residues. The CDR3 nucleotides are TGTGCCAGCAGCTTAGACGGACGGAACTATGGCTACACCTTC. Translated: CASSLDGRNYGYTF.

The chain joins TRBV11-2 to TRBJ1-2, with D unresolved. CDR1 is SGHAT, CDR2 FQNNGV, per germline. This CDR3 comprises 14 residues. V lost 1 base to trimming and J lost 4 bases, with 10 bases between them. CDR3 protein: CASSLAGGFYGYTF. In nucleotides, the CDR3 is TGTGCCAGCAGCTTAGCGGGAGGGTTCTATGGCTACACCTTC.

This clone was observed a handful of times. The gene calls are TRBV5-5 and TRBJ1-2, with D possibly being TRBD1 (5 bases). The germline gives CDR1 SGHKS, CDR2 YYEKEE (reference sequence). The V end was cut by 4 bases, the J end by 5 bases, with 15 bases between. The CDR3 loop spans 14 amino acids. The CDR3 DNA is TGTGCCAGCAGCCTTGAGGAGGGGAGGTATGGCTACACCTTC. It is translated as CASSLEEGRYGYTF.

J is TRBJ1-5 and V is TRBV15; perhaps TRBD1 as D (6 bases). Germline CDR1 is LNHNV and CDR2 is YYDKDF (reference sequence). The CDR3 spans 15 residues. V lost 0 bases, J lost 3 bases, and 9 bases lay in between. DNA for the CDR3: TGTGCCACCAGCAGAGACAGGGGCCCCAATCAGCCCCAGCATTTT. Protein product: CATSRDRGPNQPQHF. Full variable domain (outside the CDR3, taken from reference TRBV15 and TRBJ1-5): DAMVIQNPRYQVTQFGKPVTLSCSQTLNHNVMYWYQQKSSQAPKLLFHYYDKDFNNEADTPDNFQSRRPNTSFCFLDIRSPGLGDTAMYLCATSRDRGPNQPQHFGDGTRLSIL.

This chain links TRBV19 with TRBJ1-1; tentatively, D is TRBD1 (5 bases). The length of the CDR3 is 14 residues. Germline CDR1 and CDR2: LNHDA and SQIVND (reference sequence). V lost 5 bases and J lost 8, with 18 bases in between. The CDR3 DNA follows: TGTGCCAGTAGTCCCCAGGTCAGAGGGACCGAAGCTTTCTTT. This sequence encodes CASSPQVRGTEAFF.

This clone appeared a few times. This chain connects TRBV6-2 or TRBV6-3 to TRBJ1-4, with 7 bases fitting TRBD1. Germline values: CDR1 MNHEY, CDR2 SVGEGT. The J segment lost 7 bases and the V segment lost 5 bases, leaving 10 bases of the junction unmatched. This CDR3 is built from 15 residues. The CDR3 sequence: CASSRHDRAGEKLFF. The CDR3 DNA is TGTGCCAGCAGTAGACACGACAGGGCTGGTGAAAAACTGTTTTTT.

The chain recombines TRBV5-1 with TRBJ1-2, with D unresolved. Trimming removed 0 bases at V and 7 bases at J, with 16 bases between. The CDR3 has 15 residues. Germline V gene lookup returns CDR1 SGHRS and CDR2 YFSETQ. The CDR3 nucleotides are TGCGCCAGCAGCTTGGCCGACGGAGGTTGGGGTGGCTACACCTTC. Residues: CASSLADGGWGGYTF. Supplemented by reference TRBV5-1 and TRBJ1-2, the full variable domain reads KAGVTQTPRYLIKTRGQQVTLSCSPISGHRSVSWYQQTPGQGLQFLFEYFSETQRNKGNFPGRFSGRQFSNSRSEMNVSTLELGDSALYLCASSLADGGWGGYTFGSGTRLTVV.

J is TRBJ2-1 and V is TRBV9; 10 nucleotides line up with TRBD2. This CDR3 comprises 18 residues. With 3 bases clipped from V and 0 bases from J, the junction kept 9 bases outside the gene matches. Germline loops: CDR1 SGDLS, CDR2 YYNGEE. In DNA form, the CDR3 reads TGTGCCAGCAGCGGAGGACTAGCGGCAAAAGGCTCCTACAATGAGCAGTTCTTC. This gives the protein CASSGGLAAKGSYNEQFF.

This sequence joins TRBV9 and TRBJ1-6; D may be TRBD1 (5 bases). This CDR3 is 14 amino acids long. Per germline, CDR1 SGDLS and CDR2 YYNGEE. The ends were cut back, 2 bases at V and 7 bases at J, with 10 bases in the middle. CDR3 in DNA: TGTGCCAGCAGCGTGCAGGGCCTAAATTCACCCCTCCACTTT. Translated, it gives CASSVQGLNSPLHF.